The sequence of this T cell receptor (beta chain) was determined in a study of blood T cell repertoires in COVID-19. Overall study context: Material from acute and convalescent COVID-19 was sourced from the United States, Italy and Spain.

In the source study's methods: Counts of nucleated cells, estimated from reference gene primer amplification, were obtained. Method: immunoSEQ multiplex PCR; TCRdb's copy keeps in-frame clones and lacks some. That table furnishes V, J and clone size, whereas the DNA furnished D and trimming. The data show hundreds of thousands of clones, 75% to 85% seen once. Material for sequencing was peripheral blood. This TCR was sampled from a man aged 50 to 59 with active or convalescent COVID-19.

CDR3 protein: CASSYFLRPRAGVQETQYF. In DNA form, the CDR3 reads TGTGCCAGCAGTTACTTCTTGCGGCCACGGGCGGGCGTACAAGAGACCCAGTACTTC. The genes are TRBV6-2 or TRBV6-3 and TRBJ2-5; TRBD2 might be the D (5 bases). V was pared by 1 base and J by 2 bases, with 23 bases between. The CDR3 spans 19 residues. Germline loops: CDR1 MNHEY, CDR2 SVGEGT.